The 24 T cell receptor beta chains listed next were all sequenced from one sample in a study of immune evolution from preneoplasia to lung adenocarcinoma. Measured with immunoSEQ multiplex PCR; TCRdb has only the in-frame clones, and not every one. The data show tens of thousands of clones, less than 80% seen once. Source material: FFPE invasive lung adenocarcinoma tissue. The receptor source for this set is a person between 60 and 69 years old with lung adenocarcinoma.

The chain has TRBV10-3 and TRBJ2-3; 7 bases match TRBD2. Germline V gene sequence: CDR1 ENHRY, CDR2 SYGVKD. This CDR3 is built from 15 residues. After removal of 2 bases from V and 0 bases from J, the junction contained 2 bases not matched to a gene. This CDR3 reads CAISEGSGSTDTQYF. The CDR3 nucleotides read TGTGCCATCAGTGAGGGTAGCGGGAGCACAGATACGCAGTATTTT.

The chain employs TRBV4-2 and TRBJ2-7, with D perhaps matching TRBD1 (6 bases). The V gene lost 10 bases and the J gene lost 4 bases, with 23 bases spanning the gap. This CDR3 is built from 15 residues. Germline lookup yields CDR1 LGHNA and CDR2 YNFKEQ. The CDR3 loop is CATSFRHQGIYEQYF. The CDR3, as DNA: TGTGCCACCTCATTTAGGCATCAGGGGATTTACGAGCAGTACTTC.

This sequence joins TRBV27 and TRBJ1-2; TRBD1 might be the D (6 bases). V lost 5 bases to trimming and J lost 7 bases, with 17 bases between them. The length of the CDR3 is 14 residues. Per germline, CDR1 MNHEY and CDR2 SMNVEV (reference sequence). Here the CDR3 reads CASSPDRRSFGYTF. The CDR3, as DNA: TGTGCCAGCAGTCCCGACAGGCGGTCCTTTGGCTACACCTTC.

The J gene is TRBJ2-3, the V gene TRBV9, with no clear D. Germline V lookup: CDR1 SGDLS, CDR2 YYNGEE. V lost 4 bases, J lost 4 bases, and 16 bases lay in between. This CDR3 spans 15 amino acids. For the CDR3, the DNA is TGTGCCAGCAGCCCAGAGTGGCGGACCGCAGATACGCAGTATTTT. It yields the protein CASSPEWRTADTQYF.

Concerning this clone: Other DNA sequences of this sample code for an identical CDR3. Here the CDR3 reads CASIRLGSYEQYF. Here the CDR3 DNA reads TGTGCCAGCATTCGGCTCGGCTCCTACGAGCAGTACTTC. The chain combines TRBV6-5 with TRBJ2-7; no clear D. This CDR3 is 13 amino acids long. The germline V and J ends were trimmed by 7 bases and 0 bases, with 10 bases remaining between them. The V gene's germline CDR1 is MNHEY and CDR2 SVGAGI.

This clone occurred a few times. The genes are TRBV28 and TRBJ2-5; D not resolved. V was trimmed by 4 bases and J by 4 bases, leaving 4 bases between them. This CDR3 has 11 residues. Germline assignment: CDR1 MDHEN and CDR2 SYDVKM. This CDR3 is CASSYGETQYF. DNA of the CDR3: TGTGCCAGCAGTTACGGAGAGACCCAGTACTTC.

CDR3 nucleotides: TGTGCCACCAGCAGAGATAGAGCGGATACGCAGTATTTT. This gives the protein CATSRDRADTQYF. This chain connects TRBV15 to TRBJ2-3, with D uncertain. The germline CDR1 and CDR2 sequences are LNHNV and YYDKDF (reference sequence). Deletions cut 0 bases from V and 6 bases from J, with 7 bases between. The CDR3 consists of 13 residues.

The V gene is TRBV28, the J gene TRBJ1-3; D not resolved. The CDR3 contains 14 residues. The V and J ends lost 2 bases and 0 bases respectively, with 5 bases between them. Germline V gene sequence: CDR1 MDHEN, CDR2 SYDVKM. CDR3 sequence (DNA): TGTGCCAGCAGTTTACCCCTCTCTGGAAACACCATATATTTT. The encoded protein is CASSLPLSGNTIYF.

The chain has TRBV4-2 and TRBJ1-1, with D uncertain. The CDR3 runs to 14 residues. V was cut by 5 bases and J by 5 bases, with 15 bases left in between. In germline, CDR1 is LGHNA, CDR2 YNFKEQ. CDR3 sequence reads: CASSLGKLRTEAFF. CDR3 DNA sequence: TGTGCCAGCAGCTTGGGCAAACTGAGGACTGAAGCTTTCTTT.

CDR3 coding DNA: TGTGCCAGCAGCCGCCCCTGGAGGAGGGGCCCCAATCAGCCCCAGCATTTT. Translating it yields CASSRPWRRGPNQPQHF. This chain links TRBV6-7 with TRBJ1-5; D possibly corresponds to TRBD1 (5 bases). Being an ORF, TRBV6-7 has a function that is uncertain. The CDR3 is 17 amino acids. Trimming took 6 bases from V and 3 from J, leaving 21 bases between them.

CDR3 sequence: CASSPGQGTEAFF. The CDR3 DNA reads as TGTGCCAGCTCACCGGGACAGGGAACTGAAGCTTTCTTT. The rearrangement uses TRBV18 and TRBJ1-1; 9 bases agree with TRBD1. Germline V gene sequence: CDR1 KGHSH, CDR2 LQKENI. J was trimmed by 5 bases and V by 3 bases; bases with no gene match: 1. This CDR3 region has 13 residues.

This clone was seen a single time. V is TRBV7-9 and J is TRBJ1-1, with D uncertain. V lost 3 bases and J 6 bases, leaving 8 bases between the germline ends. The germline V gene has CDR1 SEHNR and CDR2 FQNEAQ (reference sequence). The length of the CDR3 is 12 residues. This CDR3 is CASSFPNSEAFF. CDR3 coding DNA: TGTGCCAGCAGCTTTCCCAATTCTGAAGCTTTCTTT.

The chain recombines TRBV7-9 with TRBJ2-1, with D tentatively TRBD1 or TRBD2 (5 bases each). CDR1 and CDR2 (germline): SEHNR, FQNEAQ (reference sequence). V lost 6 bases and J 10 bases, leaving 19 bases between the germline ends. The CDR3 is made up of 14 amino acids. DNA of the CDR3: TGTGCCAGCAGTCCACAGGCCGGGGCGCTCGAGCAGTTCTTC. Residues: CASSPQAGALEQFF.

The gene calls are TRBV30 and TRBJ1-1; D remains unclear. Germline V gene data show CDR1 as GTSNPN and CDR2 as SVGIG (reference sequence). The CDR3 has 13 amino acids. The V end lost 2 bases, the J end lost 5 bases, and 12 bases lay between the germline ends. The chain's CDR3 is CAWSLGDGTEAFF. CDR3 bases: TGTGCCTGGAGTCTGGGTGACGGGACTGAAGCTTTCTTT. The complete variable domain, with remaining parts taken from reference TRBV30 and TRBJ1-1, reads SQTIHQWPATLVQPVGSPLSLECTVEGTSNPNLYWYRQAAGRGLQLLFYSVGIGQISSEVPQNLSASRPQDRQFILSSKKLLLSDSGFYLCAWSLGDGTEAFFGQGTRLTVV.

The V gene is TRBV27, the J gene TRBJ2-5; 7 nucleotides agree with TRBD2. There are 15 residues in the CDR3. V shed 3 bases, J shed 5 bases, and the junction held 9 bases outside the gene matches. Germline lookup yields CDR1 MNHEY and CDR2 SMNVEV (reference sequence). The CDR3 DNA reads as TGTGCCAGCAGTTTGGCGGGAGATTACGGGGAGACCCAGTACTTC. It yields the protein CASSLAGDYGETQYF.

The chain combines TRBV28 with TRBJ2-6; TRBD1 aligns across 7 bases. V lost 2 bases, J lost 2 bases, and 3 bases stayed unmatched. The CDR3 has 16 residues. Germline loops: CDR1 MDHEN, CDR2 SYDVKM. The CDR3 DNA reads TGTGCCAGCAGTTTACAGCAGGGGGCTGGGGCCAACGTCCTGACTTTC. Translation: CASSLQQGAGANVLTF.

This clone was detected only once. The V call is TRBV19, the J call TRBJ1-5; D gene unclear. The CDR3 is 12 residues long. Germline V gene lookup returns CDR1 LNHDA and CDR2 SQIVND (reference sequence). Trimming cost V 6 bases and J 6 bases, with 9 bases left between them. The CDR3: CASRLAGQPQHF. For the CDR3, the DNA is TGTGCCAGTAGGCTGGCCGGTCAGCCCCAGCATTTT.

The chain is built from TRBV18 and TRBJ2-3; 10 bases are shared with TRBD2. The length of the CDR3 is 15 residues. Trimming removed 5 bases from V and 2 bases from J; junction bases left unmatched: 4. Germline V lookup: CDR1 KGHSH, CDR2 LQKENI. The CDR3 bases are TGTGCCAGCTCATCTCTAGCGGGGGACACAGATACGCAGTATTTT. Protein product: CASSSLAGDTDTQYF.

This clone has more than one count but fewer than ten. The V and J genes are TRBV18 and TRBJ2-5; no definite D call. The V end lost 5 bases, the J end lost 2 bases, and 3 bases lay between the germline ends. Per the germline V gene, CDR1 is KGHSH and CDR2 is LQKENI. The CDR3 spans 11 residues. The chain's CDR3 is CASSSQETQYF. As DNA, the CDR3 is TGTGCCAGCTCATCGCAAGAGACCCAGTACTTC.

This chain links TRBV5-4 with TRBJ2-2; 10 nucleotides align to TRBD1. After removal of 0 bases from V and 6 bases from J, the junction contained 5 bases not matched to a gene. The CDR3 sequence is 16 residues long. Germline V gene data show CDR1 as SGHNT and CDR2 as YYREEE (reference sequence). CDR3 DNA sequence: TGTGCCAGCAGCTTGGCTCCGGGACAGGGGTCCGGGGAGCTGTTTTTT. This translates into CASSLAPGQGSGELFF.

The CDR3 DNA reads TGTGCCAGTAGTGGGACAGGGATGAACGAGCAGTACTTC. Its translation is CASSGTGMNEQYF. V gene TRBV19 combines with J gene TRBJ2-7; 9 nucleotides agree with TRBD1. J gave up 5 bases and V 5 bases, and 4 bases lay outside the gene matches. The CDR3 sequence is 13 residues long. CDR1 is LNHDA and CDR2 is SQIVND in the germline V gene (reference sequence).

V usage is TRBV20-1 and J usage is TRBJ2-5, with unresolved D. V shed 5 bases and J shed 6 bases, with 10 bases lying between them. This CDR3 is 11 amino acids long. Germline V gene sequence: CDR1 DFQATT, CDR2 SNEGSKA (reference sequence). DNA for the CDR3: TGCAGTGCTCAAAATCGGAAGACCCAGTACTTC. Protein product: CSAQNRKTQYF.

V gene TRBV28 combines with J gene TRBJ2-1; 11 bases agree with TRBD2. Trimming took 5 bases from V and 10 from J; bases not matched to a gene: 10. This CDR3 comprises 15 residues. Germline CDR1 reads MDHEN; CDR2 reads SYDVKM. CDR3 DNA sequence: TGTGCCAGCAGTCCGGGGACTAGCGGATCGAGAGAGCAGTTCTTC. Protein product: CASSPGTSGSREQFF.

This chain uses TRBV7-2 with TRBJ1-1, with a weak D call TRBD1 (5 bases). This CDR3 has 12 residues. V lost 5 bases, J lost 5 bases, and 9 bases lay in between. Germline values: CDR1 SGHTA, CDR2 FQGNSA. The CDR3 spells CASSPAGTEAFF. DNA for the CDR3: TGTGCCAGCAGCCCGGCAGGGACTGAAGCTTTCTTT.